The rows below give T cell receptor beta chains drawn from one sample of a study of blood T cell repertoires in COVID-19. TCRdb keeps only in-frame clones here, not all; method: immunoSEQ multiplex PCR. The table shows about 60,000 clones, with roughly 87% occurring only once. The sequenced material came from peripheral blood. These receptors all come from a human donor with acute or convalescent COVID-19. The donor label of this sample is uncertain. CDR3s include the opening cysteine and the closing phenylalanine or tryptophan. D genes are given only for firm matches. Size tells how often a clone was seen (once, few, many) or the class of an expanded clone, and some rows leave it out.

cdr3_nt	cdr3_aa	d_call	j_call	cdr3_length	v_call	clone_size
TGCGCCAGCAGAACAGGGATACGAGTGGAGACCCAGTACTTC	CASRTGIRVETQYF	-	TRBJ2-5	14	TRBV5-1	-
TGCGCCAGCAGCATAACAGTCAACACTGAAGCTTTCTTT	CASSITVNTEAFF	-	TRBJ1-1	13	TRBV5-1	-
TGTGCCAGCAGCTTTCCGACAGGGGGGGCCCAACAAGAGACCCAGTACTTC	CASSFPTGGAQQETQYF	TRBD1	TRBJ2-5	17	TRBV5-4	-
TGTGCCAGCAGCGGCGGGACGGTGAACACTGAAGCTTTCTTT	CASSGGTVNTEAFF	-	TRBJ1-1	14	TRBV9	-
TGTGCCAGCAGTCCCTCGGGGGGCGGGAGGCACAATGAGCAGTTCTTC	CASSPSGGGRHNEQFF	TRBD2	TRBJ2-1	16	TRBV27	-
TGTGCCAGCAGCCGTTACCCGGGACAGGGGGCGAACACCGGGGAGCTGTTTTTT	CASSRYPGQGANTGELFF	TRBD1	TRBJ2-2	18	TRBV11-3	-
TGTGCCAGCTACTCGGCAGGGAGGGCTTTCTTT	CASYSAGRAFF	-	TRBJ1-1	11	TRBV27	-
TGTGCCAGCAGCCCAAGAGGGAATTCGGAAGACGAGCAGTACTTC	CASSPRGNSEDEQYF	-	TRBJ2-7	15	TRBV7-2	-
TGTGCCAGCAGGAAGCAGGGGGCCGGGGAGCTGTTTTTT	CASRKQGAGELFF	TRBD1	TRBJ2-2	13	TRBV28	-
TGTGCCAGCAGTGAAACGAGATCCGCCAATGAGCAGTTCTTC	CASSETRSANEQFF	-	TRBJ2-1	14	TRBV2	-
TGTGCCAGCTCACCTGTACAGGAACAAGAGACCCAGTACTTC	CASSPVQEQETQYF	-	TRBJ2-5	14	TRBV18	-
TGTGCCAGCAGCTTCGCGGGGGCCATATTAAACACCGGGGAGCTGTTTTTT	CASSFAGAILNTGELFF	-	TRBJ2-2	17	TRBV5-5	-
TGTGCCACTTGGACAGGGGCTGACACTGAAGCTTTCTTT	CATWTGADTEAFF	TRBD1	TRBJ1-1	13	TRBV15	-
TGCGCCAGCAGCGCCCTAACACTGACTAGCGGCTCCTACAATGAGCAGTTCTTC	CASSALTLTSGSYNEQFF	TRBD2	TRBJ2-1	18	TRBV5-1	-
TGTGCCAGCAGCCAAGCAAACCTCCCAGGGGGCGCAAAGACCCAGTACTTC	CASSQANLPGGAKTQYF	TRBD1	TRBJ2-5	17	TRBV4-2	-
TGTGCCAGCAGCGCGGACACCGCCACAGATACGCAGTATTTT	CASSADTATDTQYF	-	TRBJ2-3	14	TRBV7-6	once
TGTGCCAGCAGTGGGACTGGGGATACGCAGTATTTT	CASSGTGDTQYF	-	TRBJ2-3	12	TRBV12-3/TRBV12-4	-
TGTGCCACTAAAGGGACAGGCTACGAGCAGTACTTC	CATKGTGYEQYF	TRBD1	TRBJ2-7	12	TRBV15	-
TGTGCCAGCAGTTACCCGGGACTAGCGGAGATGACAGATACGCAGTATTTT	CASSYPGLAEMTDTQYF	TRBD2	TRBJ2-3	17	TRBV6-2/TRBV6-3	-
TGTGCCATCAGTGATTTGGCTAGCGGGGGATTTAGCACAGATACGCAGTATTTT	CAISDLASGGFSTDTQYF	TRBD2	TRBJ2-3	18	TRBV10-3	-
TGTGCCAGCAGTTTAGCCCTACCACCAGGGGGAGGTCAGCCCCAGCATTTT	CASSLALPPGGGQPQHF	TRBD1	TRBJ1-5	17	TRBV27	-
TGTGCCAGCAGAGGGAAGGCGGGAGGGCCTAACACCGGGGAGCTGTTTTTT	CASRGKAGGPNTGELFF	TRBD2	TRBJ2-2	17	TRBV9	-
TGCGCCAGCAGCGGGCAGGGGGGTACCTACGAGCAGTACTTC	CASSGQGGTYEQYF	-	TRBJ2-7	14	TRBV5-1	few
TGTGCCAGCTCACCGCAGGGTCGGGAAAAACTGTTTTTT	CASSPQGREKLFF	-	TRBJ1-4	13	TRBV18	-
TGCGCCAGCGGTCCGGAGGGGATCGGGGAGCTGTTTTTT	CASGPEGIGELFF	-	TRBJ2-2	13	TRBV4-1	few
TGTGCCATCAGTGAATCGACAGGGGCGTACGAGCAGTACTTC	CAISESTGAYEQYF	TRBD1	TRBJ2-7	14	TRBV10-3	-
TGTGCCACCAGCAGAGAGCTGCCCACCCAATGGCGGGACAGGGGGCCCGAGACCCAGTACTTC	CATSRELPTQWRDRGPETQYF	TRBD1	TRBJ2-5	21	TRBV15	-
TGTGCCAGCAGCGCAGGACTAGCGGGGGGGTGGTACAATGAGCAGTTCTTC	CASSAGLAGGWYNEQFF	TRBD2	TRBJ2-1	17	TRBV11-2	-
TGTGCCAGCAGCTCACCAGGGGGGCAAGAGACCCAGTACTTC	CASSSPGGQETQYF	-	TRBJ2-5	14	TRBV7-2	-
TGTGCCACCAGTGATAAGGGCAGGGGTTCCTACAATGAGCAGTTCTTC	CATSDKGRGSYNEQFF	-	TRBJ2-1	16	TRBV24-1	-
TGCAGCGTTGAACGAGGGGGAAACACTGAAGCTTTCTTT	CSVERGGNTEAFF	-	TRBJ1-1	13	TRBV29-1	-
TGCAGCGTTGGAAGGACAAGTTACGAGCAGTACTTC	CSVGRTSYEQYF	-	TRBJ2-7	12	TRBV29-1	-
TGTGCCAGCAGCTTAGCAATAGGGAGGGCCGTCGGGGAGCTGTTTTTT	CASSLAIGRAVGELFF	TRBD2	TRBJ2-2	16	TRBV7-2	-
TGTGCCAGCAGTGACCTGGCGGTCTCTGGAAACACCATATATTTT	CASSDLAVSGNTIYF	-	TRBJ1-3	15	TRBV6-1	once
TGTGCCAGCAGCGCAGGACAGTATAATTCACCCCTCCACTTT	CASSAGQYNSPLHF	-	TRBJ1-6	14	TRBV7-9	-
TGTGCCAGCAGCCAACAGGGTCTTAGGTACGAGCAGTACTTC	CASSQQGLRYEQYF	-	TRBJ2-7	14	TRBV3-1/TRBV3-2	-
TGTGCCAGTAGTATGGGACAGGGCAATCAGCCCCAGCATTTT	CASSMGQGNQPQHF	TRBD1	TRBJ1-5	14	TRBV19	-
TGTGCCTGGAAAACCCGGGGTCATTCTGGAAACACCATATATTTT	CAWKTRGHSGNTIYF	-	TRBJ1-3	15	TRBV30	-
TGTGCCAGCAGCCAAGGGACAGGGGCCTACGAGCAGTACTTC	CASSQGTGAYEQYF	TRBD1	TRBJ2-7	14	TRBV14	-
TGTGCCAGCACTTACGGAGCAGGGAAAGGAAACACCATATATTTT	CASTYGAGKGNTIYF	-	TRBJ1-3	15	TRBV6-5	-
TGTGCCAGTAGCCCCATGGCGGCTATGAACACTGAAGCTTTCTTT	CASSPMAAMNTEAFF	-	TRBJ1-1	15	TRBV19	-
TGTGCCACCAGCAGACAGGGGAACACTGAAGCTTTCTTT	CATSRQGNTEAFF	-	TRBJ1-1	13	TRBV15	few
TGTGCCAGCAGCCAAGTCTCCCCCACGAGCGGGGGGGCCCGATCCGGGGAGCTGTTTTTT	CASSQVSPTSGGARSGELFF	TRBD2	TRBJ2-2	20	TRBV3-1/TRBV3-2	-
TGTGCCAGCTCAGACGGACTAGGGGGCACAGATACGCAGTATTTT	CASSDGLGGTDTQYF	TRBD2	TRBJ2-3	15	TRBV18	-
TGTGCCAGCAGCTTACACGGGGGACAGGGGGTCATTAGACTGTTTTTT	CASSLHGGQGVIRLFF	TRBD1	TRBJ1-4	16	TRBV7-9	-
TGTGCCAGTAGTATCCAGGGGCCCACCGGGGAGCTGTTTTTT	CASSIQGPTGELFF	-	TRBJ2-2	14	TRBV19	-
TGCGCCAGCAGTGACCCTTTGGGGGGGGCGTTCTCTGAAGCTTTCTTT	CASSDPLGGAFSEAFF	-	TRBJ1-1	16	TRBV10-2	-
TGTGCCAGCAGCTTAGTGGGGACAGGGTCTGAAGCTTTCTTT	CASSLVGTGSEAFF	TRBD1	TRBJ1-1	14	TRBV7-2	-
TGCGCCAGCAGCCAAGATCTATTCGGACTAGCGGGGCGGTACAATGAGCAGTTCTTC	CASSQDLFGLAGRYNEQFF	TRBD2	TRBJ2-1	19	TRBV4-1	-
TGTGCCAGTAGTGTACAGGGGGCCCCGGGCACAGATACGCAGTATTTT	CASSVQGAPGTDTQYF	TRBD1	TRBJ2-3	16	TRBV19	-